One sample yielded the 12 T cell receptor beta chains listed below, sequenced in a study of radiation and T cells in renal cell carcinoma. Sequenced by immunoSEQ multiplex PCR; TCRdb stores in-frame clones only, minus some. The sample has some 150,000 clones; around 88% are singletons. As to time point: blood 4 weeks post-SBRT, at nephrectomy. Described treatment: 15 Gy SBRT to primary tumor, nephrectomy 4 weeks later. Material: blood, obtained from a patient whose treatment included radiotherapy and nephrectomy. These receptors were collected from a woman aged 45-65 years with renal cell carcinoma.

The chain is built from TRBV9 and TRBJ1-2; 8 nucleotides agree with TRBD1. The CDR3 runs to 15 residues. The V gene's germline CDR1 is SGDLS and CDR2 YYNGEE. V shed 4 bases and J 8 bases; nucleotides not matched to a gene: 13. CDR3 sequence (DNA): TGTGCCAGCAGCCTGCGGACAGGGCGAGAGGAGGGCTACACCTTC. It is translated as CASSLRTGREEGYTF.

The chain uses TRBV7-2 and TRBJ1-5; D is perhaps TRBD1 (5 bases). The germline V gene has CDR1 SGHTA and CDR2 FQGNSA. V lost 6 bases and J 0 bases, leaving 9 bases between the germline ends. The CDR3 runs to 14 residues. CDR3 sequence (DNA): TGTGCCAGCAGACTAGGGGCTAGCAATCAGCCCCAGCATTTT. Translated: CASRLGASNQPQHF.

The V call is TRBV6-5, the J call TRBJ1-1; 9 bases are shared with TRBD1. This CDR3 spans 14 amino acids. The junction had 7 bases not matched to a gene; V was cut back by 7 bases and J by 4 bases. CDR1 and CDR2 (germline): MNHEY, SVGAGI. CDR3 region: CASTPPTGGTEAFF. CDR3 coding DNA: TGTGCCAGCACCCCACCGACAGGGGGCACTGAAGCTTTCTTT.

J is TRBJ1-1 and V is TRBV6-6; 9 nucleotides match TRBD1. Germline CDR1 reads MNHNY; CDR2 reads SVGAGI (reference sequence). The CDR3 loop spans 16 amino acids. The J segment lost 4 bases and the V segment lost 8 bases, leaving 14 bases of the junction unmatched. The CDR3 DNA reads as TGTGCCAGCCAGAGTAGAGGTATGGACAGGGGCACTGAAGCTTTCTTT. Its translation is CASQSRGMDRGTEAFF.

The rearrangement joins TRBV5-1 to TRBJ2-7, with 9 bases fitting TRBD2. In germline, CDR1 is SGHRS, CDR2 YFSETQ. With 4 bases clipped from V and 4 bases from J, the junction kept 9 bases outside the gene matches. This CDR3 spans 15 amino acids. DNA of the CDR3: TGCGCCAGCAGCCCAAATAGCGGGAGTATTTACGAGCAGTACTTC. This encodes CASSPNSGSIYEQYF.

The count of this clone is one. The chain carries TRBV2 and TRBJ1-5; 8 nucleotides align to TRBD1. The junction had 9 bases not matched to a gene; V was cut back by 6 bases and J by 5 bases. From germline, CDR1 is SNHLY and CDR2 FYNNEI. This CDR3 contains 15 residues. The CDR3 coding sequence is TGTGCCAGCAGAGATGGGACAGGACGTGATCAGCCCCAGCATTTT. This encodes CASRDGTGRDQPQHF.

The chain recombines TRBV7-3 with TRBJ2-2; a possible D gene is TRBD2 (5 bases). The CDR3 has 13 amino acids. The V and J ends lost 5 bases and 4 bases respectively, with 8 bases between them. Germline CDR1 reads SGHTA; CDR2 reads FQGTGA. In DNA form, the CDR3 reads TGTGCCAGCAGCCCGGACTCCACCGGGGAGCTGTTTTTT. It translates to CASSPDSTGELFF.

The rearrangement joins TRBV7-8 to TRBJ2-1; D is possibly TRBD1 or TRBD2 (5 bases each). With 10 bases removed from V and 8 bases from J, the gap between germline ends came to 27 bases. The CDR3 has 16 amino acids. Germline CDR1 reads SGHVS; CDR2 reads FQNEAQ. CDR3 sequence (DNA): TGTGCCACCTCATCTTTTCAGGGAGTTGGAGAATATGAGCAGTTCTTC. This codes for CATSSFQGVGEYEQFF.

The gene calls are TRBV28 and TRBJ1-4; 12 nucleotides match TRBD1. CDR1 and CDR2 from the germline V gene are MDHEN and SYDVKM. CDR3 length: 17 residues. With V trimmed by 1 base and J by 4 bases, 4 bases remained unmatched. The CDR3: CASSLLGQGAFNEKLFF. CDR3 in DNA: TGTGCCAGCAGTTTATTGGGACAGGGGGCTTTTAATGAAAAACTGTTTTTT.

The gene calls are TRBV2 and TRBJ2-2; D possibly corresponds to TRBD1 (6 bases). Trimming removed 7 bases from V and 4 bases from J, with 13 bases in between. This CDR3 has 14 amino acids. Germline CDR1 SNHLY, CDR2 FYNNEI. DNA for the CDR3: TGTGCCAGCACCCGGACAGATCTCACCGGGGAGCTGTTTTTT. As protein: CASTRTDLTGELFF.

V usage is TRBV28 and J usage is TRBJ2-3, with D perhaps matching TRBD1 or TRBD2 (6 bases each). Trimming took 10 bases from V and 6 from J, leaving 23 bases between them. The CDR3 is 15 residues long. Germline CDR1 is MDHEN and CDR2 is SYDVKM. The CDR3 spells CATRGRDQGTDTQYF. The CDR3 DNA reads TGTGCCACCCGAGGGCGGGACCAGGGGACGGATACGCAGTATTTT.

This clone was seen once. The chain uses TRBV19 and TRBJ2-1, with 16 bases lining up with TRBD2. Per the germline V gene, CDR1 is LNHDA and CDR2 is SQIVND (reference sequence). The CDR3 spans 20 residues. The V gene end was trimmed by 0 bases and the J gene end by 10 bases; junction bases not matched to a gene: 15. The CDR3 here is CASSIDRNPGTSGRAREQFF. CDR3 coding DNA: TGTGCCAGTAGTATAGATCGAAATCCCGGGACTAGCGGGAGGGCCCGGGAGCAGTTCTTC.